Sequencing of this T cell receptor (beta chain) was carried out in a study of control samples from healthy donors and cancer patients. The method was immunoSEQ multiplex PCR; TCRdb's version includes in-frame clones alone and lacks a portion of them. The top ten clones hold around 1.3% of a sample with some 90,000 clones, around 83% of them seen once. V was pared by 2 bases and J by 1 base, with 8 bases between. CDR3 length equals 14 residues. Per the germline V gene, CDR1 is MNHEY and CDR2 is SVGEGT. The chain couples TRBV6-2 or TRBV6-3 to TRBJ2-5; no firm D call. The sample comprised blood. The clonotype comes from a woman aged 45-65 years in good health. Here the CDR3 DNA reads TGTGCCAGCAGTTACATCGGCGGCCAAGAGACCCAGTACTTC. It is translated as CASSYIGGQETQYF.